These 25 T cell receptor beta chains were all obtained from the same sample, sequenced in a study of T cell changes during pregnancy in multiple sclerosis (dated by TCRdb to between 2017 and 2020). The library was generated by the immunoSEQ multiplex PCR assay. The clones in this table, taken by TCRdb from immuneACCESS, are in-frame only. Not every clone is retained; where verified, under half of the shortfall comes from an unresolved V gene, and the cause of the rest is unknown. Within this sample are 45,000 to 70,000 clones, with roughly 90% of them counted one time only. The biggest ten clones account for about 0.64% of the sample. The sequencing used CD4+ T cells from peripheral blood mononuclear cells, collected after pregnancy. Source of these receptors: a female donor with multiple sclerosis, enrolled in a pregnancy study.

The chain carries TRBV7-2 and TRBJ2-2; TRBD2 matches at 9 bases. Germline CDR1 and CDR2: SGHTA and FQGNSA. The CDR3 covers 17 residues. V lost 2 bases to trimming and J lost 3 bases; unmatched junction nucleotides: 7. The CDR3 DNA is TGTGCCAGCAGCTTATTTGCTAGCGGGGCCGACACCGGGGAGCTGTTTTTT. Translated: CASSLFASGADTGELFF.

A remark on this clone: This CDR3 is also generated by other DNA sequences in the sample. The V and J genes are TRBV18 and TRBJ2-2; D call uncertain. Germline CDR1 KGHSH, CDR2 LQKENI. V was pared by 2 bases and J by 2 bases, with 6 bases between. There are 14 residues in the CDR3. Here the CDR3 reads CASSPGQNTGELFF. CDR3 in DNA: TGTGCCAGCTCACCAGGCCAAAACACCGGGGAGCTGTTTTTT.

The chain recombines TRBV7-3 with TRBJ1-3; D is possibly TRBD1 (6 bases). This CDR3 is built from 14 residues. CDR1 and CDR2 (germline): SGHTA, FQGTGA. The ends were cut back, 5 bases at V and 0 bases at J, with 8 bases in the middle. As DNA, the CDR3 is TGTGCCAGCAGCCGAGGGGGCTCTGGAAACACCATATATTTT. It encodes CASSRGGSGNTIYF.

This chain links TRBV6-5 with TRBJ2-2, with TRBD1 as a possible D gene (5 bases). V was trimmed by 6 bases and J by 7 bases, leaving 15 bases between them. The CDR3 totals 14 residues. Germline V CDR1 and CDR2: MNHEY, SVGAGI. The CDR3 protein is CASRSSGNIGELFF. CDR3 coding DNA: TGTGCCAGCAGATCTTCAGGGAATATCGGGGAGCTGTTTTTT.

The chain carries TRBV5-1 and TRBJ2-2, with a tentative D call TRBD2 (6 bases). With 0 bases removed from V and 0 bases from J, the gap between germline ends came to 9 bases. The germline V gene encodes CDR1 SGHRS and CDR2 YFSETQ. This CDR3 comprises 16 residues. The CDR3 loop reads CASSLGGTANTGELFF. The DNA for the CDR3 is TGCGCCAGCAGCTTGGGGGGGACTGCGAACACCGGGGAGCTGTTTTTT.

The J gene is TRBJ2-2, the V gene TRBV7-3, with 7 bases matching TRBD2. The trim removed 1 base at V and 2 bases at J, leaving 10 bases unmatched. This CDR3 comprises 18 residues. Looked up from germline, CDR1 is SGHTA and CDR2 is FQGTGA. The CDR3 loop reads CASSLIGVSSGNTGELFF. CDR3 sequence (DNA): TGTGCCAGCAGCTTAATAGGGGTGTCTAGCGGAAACACCGGGGAGCTGTTTTTT.

The CDR3 spells CASSGPGKVNREQFF. The DNA for the CDR3 is TGTGCCAGCAGCGGCCCGGGGAAGGTGAACCGTGAGCAGTTCTTC. The V gene is TRBV5-4, the J gene TRBJ2-1; a possible D gene is TRBD2 (5 bases). Trimming took 4 bases from V and 9 from J, leaving 20 bases between them. The germline CDR1 and CDR2 sequences are SGHNT and YYREEE (reference sequence). The CDR3 extends over 15 amino acids.

The CDR3 loop is CAISETSEELFF. As DNA, the CDR3 is TGTGCCATCAGTGAGACTAGCGAGGAGCTGTTTTTT. The chain links TRBV10-3 to TRBJ2-2, with 7 bases aligning to TRBD2. J lost 10 bases, V lost 2 bases, and 1 base had no gene match. Looked up from germline, CDR1 is ENHRY and CDR2 is SYGVKD. The CDR3 contains 12 residues.

This chain connects TRBV7-6 to TRBJ1-2; no clear D gene. Trimming took off 1 base at V and 7 bases at J, with 10 bases between the two ends. Germline values: CDR1 SGHVS, CDR2 FNYEAQ. This CDR3 has 13 amino acids. CDR3 sequence reads: CASSLGSVAGYTF. The CDR3 nucleotides are TGTGCCAGCAGCTTAGGATCTGTGGCTGGCTACACCTTC.

This clone was recorded only once. The V and J genes are TRBV30 and TRBJ2-1, with TRBD2 matching 10 bases. The CDR3 loop spans 19 amino acids. CDR1 GTSNPN and CDR2 SVGIG come from the germline V gene (reference sequence). Trimming took 1 base from V and 0 from J; bases not matched to a gene: 12. This CDR3 reads CAWSGDNSGGPSSYNEQFF. CDR3 nucleotides: TGTGCCTGGAGTGGTGATAATAGCGGGGGGCCGAGCTCCTACAATGAGCAGTTCTTC.

The rearrangement joins TRBV19 to TRBJ2-3; 11 bases fit TRBD2. The V segment lost 5 bases and the J segment 2 bases; nucleotides outside the gene matches: 3. This CDR3 contains 15 residues. CDR1 and CDR2 (germline): LNHDA, SQIVND (reference sequence). CDR3 residues: CASSRLAGNTDTQYF. The CDR3 DNA reads TGTGCCAGTAGTCGACTAGCGGGGAACACAGATACGCAGTATTTT.

The chain combines TRBV5-1 with TRBJ2-1, with D possibly matching TRBD2 (5 bases). Germline V gene data show CDR1 as SGHRS and CDR2 as YFSETQ. The V end was cut by 0 bases, the J end by 12 bases, with 16 bases between. This CDR3 has 14 amino acids. CDR3 in amino acids: CASSLDSSAGWQFF. CDR3 nucleotide sequence: TGCGCCAGCAGCTTGGACAGTTCCGCGGGTTGGCAGTTCTTC. The entire variable domain, with the rest obtained from reference TRBV5-1 and TRBJ2-1, is as follows: KAGVTQTPRYLIKTRGQQVTLSCSPISGHRSVSWYQQTPGQGLQFLFEYFSETQRNKGNFPGRFSGRQFSNSRSEMNVSTLELGDSALYLCASSLDSSAGWQFFGPGTRLTVL.

The chain carries TRBV2 and TRBJ1-6; D is possibly TRBD1 (5 bases). The CDR3 has 14 residues. In germline, CDR1 is SNHLY, CDR2 FYNNEI. With 5 bases removed from V and 6 bases from J, the gap between germline ends came to 11 bases. The CDR3, as DNA: TGTGCCAGCAGTCCCAACGGGGGTAATTCACCCCTCCACTTT. This sequence encodes CASSPNGGNSPLHF.

J is TRBJ1-2 and V is TRBV4-2; D is unresolved. The CDR3 sequence is 16 residues long. V lost 4 bases and J lost 3, with 18 bases in between. Germline values: CDR1 LGHNA, CDR2 YNFKEQ. CDR3 region: CASSPNEASVHYGYTF. CDR3 DNA: TGTGCCAGCAGCCCCAACGAGGCTTCGGTACACTATGGCTACACCTTC.

This sequence joins TRBV29-1 and TRBJ2-2; 7 nucleotides match TRBD2. V was pared by 8 bases and J by 4 bases, with 4 bases of the junction left unmatched. CDR3 length: 12 amino acids. The germline V gene encodes CDR1 SQVTM and CDR2 ANQGSEA. CDR3 sequence: CSSRGVTGELFF. In DNA, the CDR3 is TGCAGCTCCCGGGGGGTCACCGGGGAGCTGTTTTTT.

This sequence joins TRBV7-9 and TRBJ1-4; D might be TRBD1 (6 bases). There are 14 residues in the CDR3. Germline V CDR1 and CDR2: SEHNR, FQNEAQ (reference sequence). With 1 base removed from V and 5 bases from J, the gap between germline ends came to 8 bases. The chain's CDR3 is CASSLDRVNEKLFF. CDR3 DNA: TGTGCCAGCAGCTTAGACAGGGTGAATGAAAAACTGTTTTTT.

This rearrangement joins TRBV5-1 to TRBJ1-1; TRBD1 might be the D (5 bases). Trimming stripped 0 bases from V and 0 bases from J, with 12 bases between. Per the germline V gene, CDR1 is SGHRS and CDR2 is YFSETQ. CDR3 length: 16 residues. CDR3 loop: CASSLEWGGMNTEAFF. DNA for the CDR3: TGCGCCAGCAGCTTGGAATGGGGGGGGATGAACACTGAAGCTTTCTTT.

The V call is TRBV7-2, the J call TRBJ1-2, with D possibly being TRBD1 (5 bases). This CDR3 comprises 16 residues. V lost 2 bases and J lost 4, with 17 bases in between. CDR1 is SGHTA, CDR2 FQGNSA, per germline. CDR3 loop: CASSLWTRALGYGYTF. DNA of the CDR3: TGTGCCAGCAGCTTATGGACAAGAGCGTTGGGCTATGGCTACACCTTC.

V is TRBV19 and J is TRBJ2-7, with TRBD1 matching 9 bases. V was pared by 8 bases and J by 4 bases, with 6 bases of the junction left unmatched. Germline CDR1 and CDR2: LNHDA and SQIVND (reference sequence). The CDR3 contains 13 residues. The DNA for the CDR3 is TGTGCCAGTCGACAGGGGGTCGAGTACGAGCAGTACTTC. Protein: CASRQGVEYEQYF.

The gene calls are TRBV5-4 and TRBJ2-3; TRBD2 matches 7 bases. CDR3 length: 14 residues. In germline, CDR1 is SGHNT, CDR2 YYREEE (reference sequence). The V gene end was trimmed by 4 bases and the J gene end by 6 bases; junction bases not matched to a gene: 8. The CDR3 bases are TGTGCCAGCAGCCATCGGGACTATTCTGATACGCAGTATTTT. This codes for CASSHRDYSDTQYF.

The V call is TRBV6-5, the J call TRBJ1-4, with D tentatively TRBD1 (5 bases). The CDR3 runs to 16 residues. Trimming pared 0 bases from V and 5 bases from J, leaving 13 bases between. Germline CDR1 is MNHEY and CDR2 is SVGAGI. CDR3 amino acids: CASSYSHGAGNEKLFF. The CDR3 DNA sequence: TGTGCCAGCAGTTACTCTCACGGGGCGGGAAATGAAAAACTGTTTTTT.

The chain links TRBV6-1 to TRBJ1-5; TRBD1 agrees at 8 bases. Germline V gene sequence: CDR1 MNHNS, CDR2 SASEGT. The CDR3 is 17 amino acids. After removal of 0 bases from V and 5 bases from J, the junction contained 9 bases not matched to a gene. The CDR3 spells CASSEAAGAGGHQPQHF. DNA for the CDR3: TGTGCCAGCAGTGAAGCGGCTGGGGCAGGGGGCCATCAGCCCCAGCATTTT.

The CDR3 here is CAWSPLARPSYNEQFF. In DNA form, the CDR3 reads TGTGCCTGGAGTCCCTTGGCGAGGCCGTCCTACAATGAGCAGTTCTTC. This chain uses TRBV30 with TRBJ2-1; D gene uncertain. The CDR3 spans 16 residues. V lost 2 bases and J 1 base, leaving 15 bases between the germline ends. Germline values: CDR1 GTSNPN, CDR2 SVGIG (reference sequence).

This clone was counted once. This chain connects TRBV5-5 to TRBJ2-2; TRBD2 might be the D (5 bases). The CDR3 extends over 13 amino acids. The V gene's germline CDR1 is SGHKS and CDR2 YYEKEE (reference sequence). The V gene lost 4 bases and the J gene lost 6 bases, with 10 bases spanning the gap. The CDR3 DNA sequence: TGTGCCAGCAGCGCGTCTAGCTCCGGGGAGCTGTTTTTT. Protein: CASSASSSGELFF.

V usage is TRBV18 and J usage is TRBJ2-7; TRBD2 matches at 8 bases. The germline CDR1 and CDR2 sequences are KGHSH and LQKENI. The CDR3 is 16 amino acids. V lost 6 bases, J lost 2 bases, and 12 bases stayed unmatched. As DNA, the CDR3 is TGTGCCAGCTCCCCCCCAGAGGCGGGGGGCACCTACGAGCAGTACTTC. It yields the protein CASSPPEAGGTYEQYF.